Here is one T cell receptor beta chain with its context. Trimming pared 0 bases from V and 6 bases from J, leaving 8 bases between. The CDR3 runs 14 residues. CDR1 and CDR2 (germline): SGHNT, YENEEA. This specimen belongs to a study of cytotoxic CD8 clonotypes in ibrutinib-treated CLL. Using immunoSEQ multiplex PCR, the repertoire was profiled, and TCRdb retains in-frame clones only, with some absent. The sample records 35,000 to 50,000 clones, roughly three quarters being singletons. The sequences come from PBMCs, collected after 12 months of ibrutinib treatment. V usage is TRBV11-3 and J usage is TRBJ2-2; the D is unclear. The source of this sequence is a human donor with chronic lymphocytic leukemia. CDR3 nucleotides: TGTGCCAGCAGCTTAGAATCGCGTGCCGGGGAGCTGTTTTTT. This translates into CASSLESRAGELFF.